This T cell receptor (beta chain) appears in the sequencing data of a study (dated by TCRdb to the mid-2010s). Including the terminal cysteine and phenylalanine, the CDR3 comprises 14 residues. Just CDR3 DNA is preserved here, 42 bases in frame from base 1. V is cut by 2 bases and J by 4 bases, and the space between the germline ends is 15 bases. Reading the germline V gene (reference sequence) gives CDR1 DFQATT and CDR2 SNEGSKA. Regarding this clonotype: No antigen is known for it. Base qualities are missing; no much larger clone stands one base away.

To prepare the library, RT-PCR was applied. TCRdb records Illumina MiSeq as the sequencer. TCRdb reran the public reads through fastp at Q25 and MiXCR, keeping productive beta chains. Rows with one shared CDR3 protein collapse into an entry with the most common genes and DNA. This sample holds fewer than 800,000 distinct CDR3 sequences; 12% to 15% were observed only once. The ten largest make up just over 3.5% of the sample. The chain links TRBV20-1 with TRBJ2-7; TRBD1 is perhaps the D gene, given 6 matching bases. The source of this sequence is a female donor in good health, serving as a healthy control. The sequenced sample consisted of memory CD4+ T cells from blood. The DNA sequence is given as TGCAGTGCTAGAAGGTCCAGTCAGGGGTACGAGCAGTACTTC. Its amino acids are CSARRSSQGYEQYF.